Presented here are 4 T cell receptor beta chains from one specimen sequenced in a study of neurological immune-mediated disorders. MiXCR, run by TCRdb on the 5' RACE reads, gives a single entry per CDR3 protein. The sample includes more than 45,000 distinct CDR3 sequences, approximately 3.8% of them seen just once. Sequenced sample: PBMCs. These TCRs come from a man aged 30-40 years with multiple sclerosis.

In its sample, this clonotype was seen many times. This chain links TRBV6-6 with TRBJ2-4, with TRBD2 identical over 11 bases. Germline lookup yields CDR1 MNHNY and CDR2 SVGAGI (reference sequence). The ends lost 7 bases at V and 5 bases at J; junction bases unmatched: 4. The CDR3 sequence is 14 residues long. This CDR3 reads CASNLAGGQNIQYF. CDR3 nucleotides: TGTGCCAGCAACCTAGCGGGGGGCCAAAACATTCAGTACTTC.

This clonotype was seen only a few times. J is TRBJ2-1 and V is TRBV4-2, with D possibly TRBD2 on 5 matching bases. V lost 7 bases, J lost 7 bases, and 11 bases lay in between. The CDR3 has 12 amino acids. The V gene's germline CDR1 is LGHNA and CDR2 YNFKEQ. CDR3 residues: CASNREGNEQFF. CDR3 DNA sequence: TGTGCCAGCAACCGAGAGGGAAATGAGCAGTTCTTC.

The rearrangement links TRBV7-2 to TRBJ2-5; 9 bases agree with TRBD2. CDR3 length equals 18 residues. CDR1 is SGHTA and CDR2 is FQGNSA in the germline V gene. V gave up 5 bases and J gave up 0 bases; unmatched junction bases: 13. The chain's CDR3 is CASSLVGGLAGYQETQYF. CDR3 DNA sequence: TGTGCCAGCAGCCTAGTAGGCGGGCTAGCGGGATACCAAGAGACCCAGTACTTC. Based on the CDR3 plus reference TRBV7-2 and TRBJ2-5, the full variable domain is GAGVSQSPSNKVTEKGKDVELRCDPISGHTALYWYRQSLGQGLEFLIYFQGNSAPDKSGLPSDRFSAERTGGSVSTLTIQRTQQEDSAVYLCASSLVGGLAGYQETQYFGPGTRLLVL.

This clonotype was observed at least ten times. The chain has TRBV28 and TRBJ2-7; 10 nucleotides align to TRBD1. V was clipped by 5 bases and J by 7 bases; unmatched bases: 5. The germline gives CDR1 MDHEN, CDR2 SYDVKM. The CDR3 is 13 amino acids. The CDR3 nucleotides are TGTGCCAGCAGTCGGACAGGGGGGGAAGAGCAGTACTTC. Its translation is CASSRTGGEEQYF.